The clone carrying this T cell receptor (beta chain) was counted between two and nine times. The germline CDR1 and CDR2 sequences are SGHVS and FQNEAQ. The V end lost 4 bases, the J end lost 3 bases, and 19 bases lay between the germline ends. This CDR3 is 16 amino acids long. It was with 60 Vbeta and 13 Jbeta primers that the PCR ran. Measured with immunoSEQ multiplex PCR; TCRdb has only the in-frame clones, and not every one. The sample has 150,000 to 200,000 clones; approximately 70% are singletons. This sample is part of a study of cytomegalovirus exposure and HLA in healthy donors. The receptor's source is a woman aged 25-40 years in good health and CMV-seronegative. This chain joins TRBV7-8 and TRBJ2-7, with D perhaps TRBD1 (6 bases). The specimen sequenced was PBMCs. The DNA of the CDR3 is TGTGCCAGCAGCTCACGGGCAGGGGAGCCTGGCTACGAGCAGTACTTC. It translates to CASSSRAGEPGYEQYF.